Listed below are T cell receptor beta chains from one sample, sequenced in a study of blood T cell repertoires in COVID-19. Libraries were prepared by immunoSEQ multiplex PCR; TCRdb keeps only in-frame clonotypes and omits some of them. Of under 350,000 clones listed, about nine tenths were seen once; the top ten hold under 2.5%. The sample comprised PBMCs or T cells enriched from blood (not recorded which). The origin of the receptors is a woman in her sixties who had recovered from COVID-19. The CDR3 runs from the conserved cysteine through the conserved F or W. D genes are given only for firm matches. For some rows the clone size is stated as once, few or many, or as a class when expanded; others skip it.

TRBV25-1	.	TRBJ2-5	.	TGTGCCAGCAGTGAACCCCCAGGTCGGCAAGAGACCCAGTACTTC	CASSEPPGRQETQYF
TRBV7-8	TRBD2	TRBJ2-1	.	TGTGCCAGCAGCTTACCCAGCGGGGGGACCTGGTCCTACAATGAGCAGTTCTTC	CASSLPSGGTWSYNEQFF
TRBV28	.	TRBJ1-6	once	TGTGCCAGCAGTTCCGGGGGGCCGTATTCACCCCTCCACTTT	CASSSGGPYSPLHF
TRBV15	TRBD2	TRBJ2-7	.	TGTGCCACCCAAGCGGGAGCTTCCTACGAGCAGTACTTC	CATQAGASYEQYF
TRBV4-1	.	TRBJ2-5	.	TGCGCCAGCAGCCTAGCTAGCGTCGAGACCCAGTACTTC	CASSLASVETQYF
TRBV23-1	TRBD2	TRBJ2-7	once	TGCGCCAGCAGTCGGAGCGGGGTGGAGGACGAGCAGTACTTC	CASSRSGVEDEQYF
TRBV5-5	.	TRBJ2-3	.	TGTGCCAGCAGCTTGTATAGCGTTAACACAGATACGCAGTATTTT	CASSLYSVNTDTQYF
TRBV1	.	TRBJ2-7	.	TGCACCAGCAGCCAAGATTTACAGTCCTACGAGCAGTACTTC	CTSSQDLQSYEQYF
TRBV9	.	TRBJ2-7	.	TGTGCCAGCAGCGTTACAGGGAGCTCCTACGAGCAGTACTTC	CASSVTGSSYEQYF
TRBV19	TRBD1	TRBJ1-5	.	TGTGCCAGTAGTCAACAGGGGCGTAGTCAGCCCCAGCATTTT	CASSQQGRSQPQHF
TRBV6-6	.	TRBJ2-7	.	TGTGCCAGCAGTTACTCCAGCGAAGACTCCTACGAGCAGTACTTC	CASSYSSEDSYEQYF
TRBV29-1	.	TRBJ1-4	.	TGCAGCGTTAATTTGCGGGAAAAACTGTTTTTT	CSVNLREKLFF
TRBV3-1/TRBV3-2	TRBD1	TRBJ2-7	.	TGTGCCAGCAGCCACGGGGGACAGGGGGCCTACGAGCAGTACTTC	CASSHGGQGAYEQYF
TRBV28	.	TRBJ1-1	.	TGTGCCAGCAGTTCAATATCGGGAGAGAACACTGAAGCTTTCTTT	CASSSISGENTEAFF
TRBV11-2	TRBD2	TRBJ2-3	.	TGTGCCAGCAGCTTGGGACTAGCTCGCACAGATACGCAGTATTTT	CASSLGLARTDTQYF
TRBV9	TRBD2	TRBJ2-2	.	TGTGCCAGCAGCGGAGGGAGCGGGGGAAACACCGGGGAGCTGTTTTTT	CASSGGSGGNTGELFF
TRBV20-1	TRBD1	TRBJ1-2	.	TGCAGTGCTAGTACAGGGGGGTATGGCTACACCTTC	CSASTGGYGYTF
TRBV3-1/TRBV3-2	TRBD2	TRBJ2-1	.	TGTGCCAGCAGCGGCCTAGCGGGAGAGGTGGAGCAGTTCTTC	CASSGLAGEVEQFF
TRBV18	TRBD1	TRBJ2-2	.	TGTGCCAGCTCAGGGACAGGGCGGACCGGGGAGCTGTTTTTT	CASSGTGRTGELFF
TRBV7-8	TRBD1	TRBJ2-7	.	TGTGCCAGCAGCTTAGGAGGGGGCGGCGAGCAGTACTTC	CASSLGGGGEQYF
TRBV18	TRBD1	TRBJ1-2	.	TGTGCCAGCTCAAACCTAGACAGGGGTGGCTACACCTTC	CASSNLDRGGYTF
TRBV10-2	.	TRBJ2-1	.	TGCGCCTCCTCTCTGCTCAGGGAAGGCAATGAGCAGTTCTTC	CASSLLREGNEQFF
TRBV28	.	TRBJ1-2	.	TGTGCCAGCAGTTTATTAGGGGATCCCCGCACCTCTAACTATGGCTACACCTTC	CASSLLGDPRTSNYGYTF
TRBV5-1	TRBD1	TRBJ1-1	.	TGCGCCAGCAGCTTAACAGGGGATCGGGATGAAGCTTTCTTT	CASSLTGDRDEAFF
TRBV7-8	TRBD1	TRBJ1-1	.	TGTGCCAGCAGCTTCGGACAGGGTAGGACTGAAGCTTTCTTT	CASSFGQGRTEAFF
TRBV7-9	TRBD2	TRBJ2-7	.	TGTGCCAGCAGCTCCCGGGCGGGGGAACCGTTTTACGAGCAGTACTTC	CASSSRAGEPFYEQYF
TRBV27	.	TRBJ1-6	.	TGTGCCAGCAGTTTACAGGGGTTGGGTTCACCCCTCCACTTT	CASSLQGLGSPLHF
TRBV21-1	.	TRBJ2-7	.	TGTGCCAGCAGCGCCACAGGGGCGGGACACGTCTACGAGCAGTACTTC	CASSATGAGHVYEQYF
TRBV28	.	TRBJ2-7	once	TGTGCCACTCTTTTCTACGAGCAGTACTTC	CATLFYEQYF
TRBV18	.	TRBJ2-7	.	TGTGCCAGCTCGAACACCATCTACGAGCAGTACTTC	CASSNTIYEQYF
TRBV5-1	TRBD1	TRBJ1-5	.	TGCGCCAGCAGCCCGATGACAGGGGATCAGCCCCAGCATTTT	CASSPMTGDQPQHF
TRBV10-3	.	TRBJ2-7	.	TGTGCCATCTCCGGGACTGACCCCTACGAGCAGTACTTC	CAISGTDPYEQYF
TRBV3-1/TRBV3-2	.	TRBJ1-3	.	TGTGCCAGCAGCCAGGGACATGGACAACTTGGAAACACCATATATTTT	CASSQGHGQLGNTIYF
TRBV9	.	TRBJ2-7	few	TGTGCCAGCAGCGTAGAGCCCGGTAGTTACGAGCAGTACTTC	CASSVEPGSYEQYF
TRBV7-3	.	TRBJ1-1	.	TGTGCCAGCAGCTCCCCCAACAGGGAAGCTTTCTTT	CASSSPNREAFF
TRBV7-9	.	TRBJ1-4	few	TGTGCCAGCAGCTTACTGTCAGGGATTGATGAAAAACTGTTTTTT	CASSLLSGIDEKLFF